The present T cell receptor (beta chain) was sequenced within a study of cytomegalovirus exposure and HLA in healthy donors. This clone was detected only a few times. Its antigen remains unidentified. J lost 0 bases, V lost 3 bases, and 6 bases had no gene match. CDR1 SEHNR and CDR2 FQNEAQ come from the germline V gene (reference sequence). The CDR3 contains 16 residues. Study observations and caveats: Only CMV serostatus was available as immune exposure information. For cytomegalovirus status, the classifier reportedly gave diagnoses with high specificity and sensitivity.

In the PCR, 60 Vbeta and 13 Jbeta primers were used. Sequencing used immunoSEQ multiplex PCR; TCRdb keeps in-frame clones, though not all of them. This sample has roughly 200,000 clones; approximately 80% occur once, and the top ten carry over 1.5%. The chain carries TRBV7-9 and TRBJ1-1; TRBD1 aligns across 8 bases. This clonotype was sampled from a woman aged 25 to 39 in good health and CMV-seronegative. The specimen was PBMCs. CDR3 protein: CASSFRGQVVNTEAFF. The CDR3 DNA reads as TGTGCCAGCAGCTTCAGGGGGCAGGTGGTGAACACTGAAGCTTTCTTT. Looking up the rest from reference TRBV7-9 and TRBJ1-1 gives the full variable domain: DTGVSQNPRHKITKRGQNVTFRCDPISEHNRLYWYRQTLGQGPEFLTYFQNEAQLEKSRLLSDRFSAERPKGSFSTLEIQRTEQGDSAMYLCASSFRGQVVNTEAFFGQGTRLTVV.